This T cell receptor (beta chain) appears in the sequencing data of a study of control samples from healthy donors and cancer patients (dated by TCRdb to the early 2020s). The library was produced with the immunoSEQ multiplex PCR assay. Entries here come from immuneACCESS through TCRdb and include only in-frame sequences with V and J called. Some clones fail to appear in such tables; in the studies checked, an unresolved V gene covers under half of the shortfall, and the cause of the remainder is unknown. Present in this sample are about 150,000 clones, about nine tenths of which were seen just once. Over 4% of the sample belongs to the ten largest clones. As to this clone: This receptor's antigen is unknown. The sample holds no much larger clone one base away, and base qualities are not on file.

The CDR3 holds 15 amino acids from the cysteine to the phenylalanine. The DNA shown is the 45-base CDR3, in frame from base 1. The germline V gene yields KGHDR for CDR1 and SFDVKD for CDR2. Ends trimmed: V by 5 bases, J by 1 base; bases unmatched to a gene: 7. The chain employs TRBV24-1 and TRBJ2-7; 7 central nucleotides agree with TRBD1. The TCR sequence derives from a man younger than 40 in good health. Sample: blood. The CDR3 protein sequence reads: CATSVGPGGSYEQYF. The sequenced DNA is TGTGCCACCAGTGTAGGGCCAGGGGGATCCTACGAGCAGTACTTC.